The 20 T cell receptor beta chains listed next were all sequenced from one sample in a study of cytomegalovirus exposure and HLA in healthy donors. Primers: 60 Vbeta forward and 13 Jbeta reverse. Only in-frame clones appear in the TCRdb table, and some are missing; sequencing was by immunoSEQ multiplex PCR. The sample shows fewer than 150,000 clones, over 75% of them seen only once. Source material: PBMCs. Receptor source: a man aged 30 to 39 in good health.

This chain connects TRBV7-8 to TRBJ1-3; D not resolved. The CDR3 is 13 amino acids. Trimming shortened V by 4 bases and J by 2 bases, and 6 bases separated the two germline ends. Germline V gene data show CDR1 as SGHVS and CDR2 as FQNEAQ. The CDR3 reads CASSSQAGNTIYF. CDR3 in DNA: TGTGCCAGCAGCTCTCAGGCTGGAAACACCATATATTTT.

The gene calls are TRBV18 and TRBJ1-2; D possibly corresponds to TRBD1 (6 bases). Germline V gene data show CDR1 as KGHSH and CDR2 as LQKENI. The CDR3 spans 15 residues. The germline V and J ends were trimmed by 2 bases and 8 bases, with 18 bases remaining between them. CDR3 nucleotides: TGTGCCAGCTCACCAGTCCCAGGGGTGCAAAGAGGCTACACCTTC. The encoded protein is CASSPVPGVQRGYTF.

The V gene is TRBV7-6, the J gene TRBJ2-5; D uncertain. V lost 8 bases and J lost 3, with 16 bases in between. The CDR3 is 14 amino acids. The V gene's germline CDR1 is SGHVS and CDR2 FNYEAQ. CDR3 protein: CASASISVEETQYF. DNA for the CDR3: TGTGCCAGCGCCTCGATATCTGTAGAAGAGACCCAGTACTTC.

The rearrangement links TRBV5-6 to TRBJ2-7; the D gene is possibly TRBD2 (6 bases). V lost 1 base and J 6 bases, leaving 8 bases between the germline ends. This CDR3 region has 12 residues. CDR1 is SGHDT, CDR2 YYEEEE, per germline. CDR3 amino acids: CASSLNGGEQYF. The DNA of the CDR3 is TGTGCCAGCAGCTTGAACGGGGGCGAGCAGTACTTC.

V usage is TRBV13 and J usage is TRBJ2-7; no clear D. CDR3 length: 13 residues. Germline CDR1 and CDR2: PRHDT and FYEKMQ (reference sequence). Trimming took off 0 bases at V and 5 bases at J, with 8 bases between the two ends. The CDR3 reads CASSLGAADEQYF. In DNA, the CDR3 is TGTGCCAGCAGCTTAGGGGCGGCGGACGAGCAGTACTTC. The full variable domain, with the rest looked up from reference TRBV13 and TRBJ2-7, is AAGVIQSPRHLIKEKRETATLKCYPIPRHDTVYWYQQGPGQDPQFLISFYEKMQSDKGSIPDRFSAQQFSDYHSELNMSSLELGDSALYFCASSLGAADEQYFGPGTRLTVT.

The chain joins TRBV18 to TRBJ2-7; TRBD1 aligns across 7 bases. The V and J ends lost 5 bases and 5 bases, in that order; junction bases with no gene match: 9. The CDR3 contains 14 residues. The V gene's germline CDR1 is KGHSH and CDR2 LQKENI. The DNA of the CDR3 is TGTGCCAGCTCAGGGGAGACAGGGTGGAACGAGCAGTACTTC. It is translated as CASSGETGWNEQYF.

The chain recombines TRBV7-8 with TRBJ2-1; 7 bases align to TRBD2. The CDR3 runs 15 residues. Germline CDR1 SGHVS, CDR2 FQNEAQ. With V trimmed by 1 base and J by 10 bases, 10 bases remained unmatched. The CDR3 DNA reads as TGTGCCAGCAGCTTAGTAGGACGGCTAGCGGACGAGCAGTTCTTC. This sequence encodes CASSLVGRLADEQFF.

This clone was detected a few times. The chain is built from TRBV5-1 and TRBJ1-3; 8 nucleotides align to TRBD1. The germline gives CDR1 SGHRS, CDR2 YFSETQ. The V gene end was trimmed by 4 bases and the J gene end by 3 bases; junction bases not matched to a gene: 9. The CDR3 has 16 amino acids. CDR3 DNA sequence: TGCGCCAGCAGCCAGGGGCCAGGGGGCTTTGGAAACACCATATATTTT. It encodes CASSQGPGGFGNTIYF.

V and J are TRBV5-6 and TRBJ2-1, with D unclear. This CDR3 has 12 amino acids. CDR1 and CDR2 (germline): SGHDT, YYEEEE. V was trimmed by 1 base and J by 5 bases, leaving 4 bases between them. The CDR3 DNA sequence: TGTGCCAGCAGCTTGACGGACAATGAGCAGTTCTTC. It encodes CASSLTDNEQFF.

CDR3 in amino acids: CASTTTNEETQYF. The CDR3 region has the DNA TGTGCCAGCACCACAACGAACGAAGAGACCCAGTACTTC. The V call is TRBV25-1, the J call TRBJ2-5; D is undetermined. The CDR3 has 13 amino acids. Trimming left V 7 bases short and J 3 bases short, with 12 bases between. CDR1 MGHDK and CDR2 SYGVNS come from the germline V gene.

For the CDR3, the DNA is TGTGCCAGTTTGGGAGGACGAAATGAGCAGTTCTTC. This gives the protein CASLGGRNEQFF. The chain recombines TRBV19 with TRBJ2-1, with D perhaps matching TRBD2 (6 bases). Germline V CDR1 and CDR2: LNHDA, SQIVND (reference sequence). The length of the CDR3 is 12 residues. V lost 8 bases to trimming and J lost 7 bases, with 12 bases between them.

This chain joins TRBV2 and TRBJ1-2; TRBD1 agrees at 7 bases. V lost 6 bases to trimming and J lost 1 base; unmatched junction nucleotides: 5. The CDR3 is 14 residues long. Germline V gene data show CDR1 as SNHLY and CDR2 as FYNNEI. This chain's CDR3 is CASSPTGNNYGYTF. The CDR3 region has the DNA TGTGCCAGCAGCCCGACAGGGAATAACTATGGCTACACCTTC.

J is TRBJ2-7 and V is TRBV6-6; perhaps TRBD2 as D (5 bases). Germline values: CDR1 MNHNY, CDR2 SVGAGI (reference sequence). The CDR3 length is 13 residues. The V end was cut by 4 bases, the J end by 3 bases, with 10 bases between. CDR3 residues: CASSSDGLYEQYF. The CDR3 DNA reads TGTGCCAGCAGTTCAGACGGACTCTACGAGCAGTACTTC.

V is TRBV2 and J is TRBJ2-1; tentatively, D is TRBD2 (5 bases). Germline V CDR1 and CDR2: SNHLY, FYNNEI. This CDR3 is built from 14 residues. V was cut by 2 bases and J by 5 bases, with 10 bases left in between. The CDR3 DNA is TGTGCCAGCAGTGAAAAGCGGTCCAACAATGAGCAGTTCTTC. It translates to CASSEKRSNNEQFF.

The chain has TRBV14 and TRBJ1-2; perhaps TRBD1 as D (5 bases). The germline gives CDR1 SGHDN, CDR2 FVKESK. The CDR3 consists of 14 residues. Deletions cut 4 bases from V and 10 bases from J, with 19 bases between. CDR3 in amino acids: CASSPGRTQSLYTF. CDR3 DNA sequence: TGTGCCAGCAGCCCAGGGAGGACCCAATCTCTCTACACCTTC.

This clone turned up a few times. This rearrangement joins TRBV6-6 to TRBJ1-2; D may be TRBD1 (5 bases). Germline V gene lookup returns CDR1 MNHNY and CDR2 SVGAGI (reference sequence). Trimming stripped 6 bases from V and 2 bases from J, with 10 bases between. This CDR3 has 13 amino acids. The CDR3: CASRDTSNYGYTF. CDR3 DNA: TGTGCCAGCAGGGACACCTCCAACTATGGCTACACCTTC.

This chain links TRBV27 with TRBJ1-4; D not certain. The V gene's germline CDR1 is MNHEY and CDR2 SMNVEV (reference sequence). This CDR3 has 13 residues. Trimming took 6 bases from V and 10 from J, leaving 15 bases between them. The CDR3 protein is CASSLIAHTKLFF. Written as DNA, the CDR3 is TGTGCCAGCAGCCTTATTGCCCACACAAAACTGTTTTTT.

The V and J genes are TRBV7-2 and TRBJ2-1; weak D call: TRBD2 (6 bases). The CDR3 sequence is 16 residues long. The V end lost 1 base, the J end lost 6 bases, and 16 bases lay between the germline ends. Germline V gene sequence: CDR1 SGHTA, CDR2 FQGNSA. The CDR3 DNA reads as TGTGCCAGCAGCTTAGTCCAGGCGGGATTCGGCAATGAGCAGTTCTTC. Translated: CASSLVQAGFGNEQFF.

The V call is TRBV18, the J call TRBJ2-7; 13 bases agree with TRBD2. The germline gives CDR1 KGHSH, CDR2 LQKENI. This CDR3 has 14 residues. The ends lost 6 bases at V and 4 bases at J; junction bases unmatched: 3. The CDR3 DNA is TGTGCCAGCTCCGGGACTAGCGGGATTTACGAGCAGTACTTC. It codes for CASSGTSGIYEQYF.

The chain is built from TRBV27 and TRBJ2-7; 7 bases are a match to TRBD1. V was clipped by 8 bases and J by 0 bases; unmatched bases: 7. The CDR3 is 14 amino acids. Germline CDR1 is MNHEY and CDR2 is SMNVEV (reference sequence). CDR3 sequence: CASRTGTASYEQYF. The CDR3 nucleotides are TGTGCCAGCCGAACCGGGACAGCCTCCTACGAGCAGTACTTC.